Shown below are 24 T cell receptor beta chains from a single sample sequenced in a study of response to subunit inactivated influenza vaccine. TCRdb re-called the RT-PCR reads with MiXCR, one entry per CDR3 protein. The profile shows approximately 500,000 distinct CDR3 sequences, 10% to 15% of them singletons. Sequencing used PBMCs from blood, obtained roughly 46 days after vaccination. The receptors were gathered from a man aged 50-59 years who received an inactivated influenza vaccine.

This chain uses TRBV10-3 with TRBJ2-1; 8 bases fit TRBD2. V shed 5 bases, J shed 5 bases, and the junction held 8 bases outside the gene matches. The CDR3 runs to 15 residues. Germline CDR1 is ENHRY and CDR2 is SYGVKD. The CDR3 loop is CAISISGVRDNEQFF. CDR3 DNA sequence: TGTGCCATCAGTATTAGCGGGGTCAGGGACAATGAGCAGTTCTTC.

The chain carries TRBV29-1 and TRBJ1-3, with 7 bases matching TRBD1. The germline gives CDR1 SQVTM, CDR2 ANQGSEA. There are 15 residues in the CDR3. V gave up 6 bases and J gave up 0 bases; unmatched junction bases: 8. The CDR3 coding sequence is TGCAGCGTCGGACAGGAGAAAAGCTCTGGAAACACCATATATTTT. This translates into CSVGQEKSSGNTIYF.

The chain has TRBV5-1 and TRBJ2-7; the match to TRBD1 covers 12 bases. The trim removed 1 base at V and 4 bases at J, leaving 12 bases unmatched. This CDR3 has 18 residues. Germline V lookup: CDR1 SGHRS, CDR2 YFSETQ. The CDR3 here is CASSLTTRDRGRGYEQYF. The CDR3 nucleotides are TGCGCCAGCAGCTTGACCACCCGGGACAGGGGGCGCGGGTACGAGCAGTACTTC.

This clonotype appeared a few times. The chain links TRBV9 to TRBJ2-7; perhaps D is TRBD1 or TRBD2 (5 bases each). V lost 5 bases, J lost 0 bases, and 15 bases lay in between. The CDR3 spans 15 residues. CDR1 and CDR2 (germline): SGDLS, YYNGEE. The CDR3 here is CASSGGASLSYEQYF. CDR3 bases: TGTGCCAGCAGTGGGGGTGCATCCCTCTCCTACGAGCAGTACTTC.

This clonotype was observed at least ten times. Written as DNA, the CDR3 is TGTGCCAGCAGTTACCGACAGGACCCCTCGTACTTC. It is translated as CASSYRQDPSYF. The V and J genes are TRBV6-2 or TRBV6-3 and TRBJ2-7; possibly TRBD1 for D (6 bases). V was cut by 2 bases and J by 12 bases, with 14 bases left in between. CDR1 is MNHEY, CDR2 SVGEGT, per germline. The CDR3 consists of 12 residues.

This clonotype has at least ten counts. The chain uses TRBV20-1 and TRBJ2-1, with TRBD1 identical over 7 bases. V dropped 3 bases and J dropped 1; count of bases not matched to a gene: 12. This CDR3 comprises 17 residues. Germline values: CDR1 DFQATT, CDR2 SNEGSKA (reference sequence). CDR3 nucleotide sequence: TGCAGTGCTAGGGGGAGAAGACAGGGTCGATCCTACAATGAGCAGTTCTTC. Amino acid sequence: CSARGRRQGRSYNEQFF.

Concerning this clonotype itself: This may stem from a read error, because a much larger clone lies one nucleotide away. The chain links TRBV12-3 or TRBV12-4 to TRBJ2-3; 7 nucleotides agree with TRBD1. The V segment lost 1 base and the J segment 6 bases; nucleotides outside the gene matches: 7. CDR3 size: 15 residues. The CDR3 region is CASSLGVTGSDTQYF. The CDR3 DNA is TGTGCCAGCAGTTTAGGAGTGACAGGGTCGGATACGCAGTATTTT.

This clonotype was observed a few times. The V call is TRBV7-4, the J call TRBJ2-7; D not resolved. V shed 5 bases and J shed 2 bases, with 19 bases lying between them. This CDR3 has 16 amino acids. The germline CDR1 and CDR2 sequences are SGHVT and SQSDAQ. The chain's CDR3 is CASSLPDCGAPYEQYF. The CDR3 nucleotides are TGTGCCAGCAGCCTCCCGGATTGCGGCGCTCCCTACGAGCAGTACTTC.

This clonotype was seen a handful of times. The chain is built from TRBV6-4 and TRBJ2-7; TRBD2 matches at 14 bases. CDR1 MRHNA and CDR2 SNTAGT come from the germline V gene. Losses at the gene ends were 6 bases for V and 3 bases for J; bases not matched to a gene: 13. The CDR3 runs 18 residues. Here the CDR3 DNA reads TGTGCCAGCAGCAGACAGATGACTAGCGGGAGGGTTGACTACGAGCAGTACTTC. Translated, it gives CASSRQMTSGRVDYEQYF.

This clonotype has more than one count but fewer than ten. The chain couples TRBV10-3 to TRBJ2-7; D might be TRBD1 or TRBD2, each matching 6 bases. With 4 bases removed from V and 6 bases from J, the gap between germline ends came to 10 bases. The CDR3 runs to 12 residues. Germline V gene data show CDR1 as ENHRY and CDR2 as SYGVKD. The CDR3 DNA follows: TGTGCCATCAGTGTGGGGGGCGGCGAGCAGTACTTC. Its protein is CAISVGGGEQYF.

This clonotype showed up many times. The rearrangement joins TRBV20-1 to TRBJ1-4; 9 bases match TRBD1. The CDR3 covers 12 residues. Germline V CDR1 and CDR2: DFQATT, SNEGSKA (reference sequence). V lost 6 bases to trimming and J lost 7 bases; unmatched junction nucleotides: 3. For the CDR3, the DNA is TGCAGTGCCCGGGACAGGGTTGAAAAACTGTTTTTT. It codes for CSARDRVEKLFF.

The sample holds a few counts of this clonotype. A much larger clone is a single base away; this may be a read error. J is TRBJ2-3 and V is TRBV20-1; 9 nucleotides line up with TRBD2. Germline CDR1 reads DFQATT; CDR2 reads SNEGSKA (reference sequence). CDR3 length: 16 amino acids. The CDR3 reads CCARDRAGGLYSTQYF. The CDR3 region has the DNA TGCTGTGCTAGAGATAGGGCGGGAGGGCTGTACAGTACGCAGTATTTT.

This clonotype was counted at least ten times. The rearrangement joins TRBV12-3 or TRBV12-4 to TRBJ2-3, with a tentative D call TRBD1 (5 bases). V was clipped by 6 bases and J by 0 bases, with 19 bases between them. This CDR3 is 17 amino acids long. CDR3 amino acids: CASSSRLWGSSTDTQYF. DNA of the CDR3: TGTGCCAGCAGCTCGAGATTGTGGGGCTCTAGCACAGATACGCAGTATTTT.

This chain joins TRBV6-4 and TRBJ2-1; TRBD2 matches 8 bases. Trimming at V came to 5 bases and at J to 4 bases, leaving 7 bases not matched to a gene. From germline, CDR1 is MRHNA and CDR2 SNTAGT. The CDR3 is 15 amino acids. The CDR3 spells CASSPTSGDYNEQFF. The CDR3 DNA sequence: TGTGCCAGCAGTCCCACTAGCGGAGATTACAATGAGCAGTTCTTC.

This clonotype was seen more than once but under ten times. This chain connects TRBV24-1 to TRBJ2-5; weak D call: TRBD2 (6 bases). V dropped 3 bases and J dropped 2 bases, with 18 bases sitting between them. Per the germline V gene, CDR1 is KGHDR and CDR2 is SFDVKD. CDR3 length equals 17 residues. The CDR3 loop is CATSDDLSAGIQETQYF. The CDR3 DNA sequence: TGTGCCACCAGTGATGACCTCTCTGCGGGGATACAAGAGACCCAGTACTTC.

The V call is TRBV12-3 or TRBV12-4, the J call TRBJ1-2; the D is unclear. CDR3 size: 12 residues. V dropped 3 bases and J dropped 5 bases, with 7 bases sitting between them. In nucleotides, the CDR3 is TGTGCCAGCAGTTTTCCAGGATATGGCTACACCTTC. It specifies CASSFPGYGYTF.

A few counts support this clonotype. The rearrangement joins TRBV7-2 to TRBJ2-2; no firm D call. The CDR3 totals 16 residues. Trimming shortened V by 5 bases and J by 2 bases, and 15 bases separated the two germline ends. Germline CDR1 and CDR2: SGHTA and FQGNSA. The CDR3: CASSRRANQNTGELFF. The CDR3 DNA reads as TGTGCCAGCAGCCGCCGGGCGAATCAAAACACCGGGGAGCTGTTTTTT.

This clonotype was seen a few times. This chain links TRBV18 with TRBJ1-2; D is uncertain. Germline assignment: CDR1 KGHSH and CDR2 LQKENI. The V end was cut by 2 bases, the J end by 4 bases, with 8 bases between. The CDR3 runs to 13 residues. CDR3 sequence reads: CASSPGSFYGYTF. The CDR3 DNA follows: TGTGCCAGCTCACCAGGATCCTTCTATGGCTACACCTTC.

In its sample, this clonotype was seen many times. The rearrangement joins TRBV7-2 to TRBJ2-1; D remains ambiguous. Between the trimmed V and J ends, which lost 1 base and 5 bases, there was a span of 6 bases. Germline CDR1 is SGHTA and CDR2 is FQGNSA. CDR3 length: 13 residues. The chain's CDR3 is CASSLVVDNEQFF. The CDR3 DNA follows: TGTGCCAGCAGCTTAGTAGTGGACAATGAGCAGTTCTTC.

This clonotype came up many times. The rearrangement uses TRBV12-3 or TRBV12-4 and TRBJ2-7; D is unresolved. With 6 bases removed from V and 0 bases from J, the gap between germline ends came to 6 bases. This CDR3 is built from 12 residues. CDR3 bases: TGTGCCAGCAGGGGAACCTCCTACGAGCAGTACTTC. Amino acids: CASRGTSYEQYF.

This clonotype was found a few times. The V and J genes are TRBV25-1 and TRBJ2-7; a weak D match, TRBD1 (6 bases). This CDR3 has 13 amino acids. Germline CDR1 reads MGHDK; CDR2 reads SYGVNS. Trimming stripped 4 bases from V and 6 bases from J, with 13 bases between. CDR3 coding DNA: TGTGCCAGCAGTGTACAGGGAAGGTTCGAGCAGTACTTC. This codes for CASSVQGRFEQYF.

This chain connects TRBV7-9 to TRBJ2-3, with 10 bases fitting TRBD1. The CDR3 contains 15 residues. Germline trimming cut 2 bases from V and 6 bases from J; bases unmatched to any gene: 5. Germline V CDR1 and CDR2: SEHNR, FQNEAQ (reference sequence). The CDR3 nucleotides read TGTGCCAGCAGCTTAACGGGACAGGGGTGGGATACGCAGTATTTT. It codes for CASSLTGQGWDTQYF.

The chain employs TRBV20-1 and TRBJ2-1; 10 bases map to TRBD2. This CDR3 is 15 amino acids long. Germline CDR1 DFQATT, CDR2 SNEGSKA (reference sequence). V lost 3 bases, J lost 1 base, and 3 bases stayed unmatched. Here the CDR3 reads CSARLTSGSYNEQFF. The DNA of the CDR3 is TGCAGTGCTAGGTTGACTAGCGGGTCCTACAATGAGCAGTTCTTC.

A few counts support this clonotype. The gene calls are TRBV5-6 and TRBJ1-3; D might be TRBD1 (5 bases). The germline CDR1 and CDR2 sequences are SGHDT and YYEEEE. The V end lost 9 bases, the J end lost 12 bases, and 22 bases lay between the germline ends. The CDR3 extends over 13 amino acids. The CDR3 spells CANDEGPRGIIYF. The CDR3 DNA follows: TGTGCCAACGACGAGGGACCCCGGGGGATCATATATTTT.